These 8 T cell receptor beta chains were all obtained from the same sample, sequenced in a study of OX40 agonist ivuxolimab in advanced cancers. Repertoires were generated with immunoSEQ multiplex PCR, while TCRdb's copy carries only in-frame clones and drops some. The data show about 14,000 clones, about 90% seen once. Source: CD4+ or CD8+ T cells sorted from blood, taken in a trial of the OX40 agonist ivuxolimab. Receptor source: an adult with an advanced solid tumor such as melanoma, head and neck, liver or kidney cancer.

The chain uses TRBV4-3 and TRBJ2-1; possibly TRBD1 for D (5 bases). Per germline, CDR1 LGHNA and CDR2 YSLEER. V lost 0 bases, J lost 5 bases, and 11 bases lay in between. There are 15 residues in the CDR3. CDR3 nucleotides: TGCGCCAGCAGCCAAGAGTCAGGGTTCAACAATGAGCAGTTCTTC. It codes for CASSQESGFNNEQFF.

The gene calls are TRBV29-1 and TRBJ2-7, with 8 nucleotides matching TRBD1. The CDR3 runs to 12 residues. Trimming at V came to 7 bases and at J to 2 bases, leaving 4 bases not matched to a gene. Germline V gives CDR1 SQVTM, CDR2 ANQGSEA. The CDR3 loop is CSAGTGTYEQYF. The CDR3, as DNA: TGCAGCGCTGGGACAGGAACCTACGAGCAGTACTTC.

This clone is deemed medium-sized. At the DNA level, this CDR3 is encoded by other sequences in the same sample as well. The chain uses TRBV9 and TRBJ2-1; 12 nucleotides line up with TRBD2. The ends lost 3 bases at V and 2 bases at J; junction bases unmatched: 6. The CDR3 has 17 amino acids. The V gene's germline CDR1 is SGDLS and CDR2 YYNGEE. CDR3 sequence reads: CASSAPGLAGAYNEQFF. The CDR3 coding sequence is TGTGCCAGCAGCGCACCGGGACTAGCGGGCGCCTACAATGAGCAGTTCTTC.

This clone is deemed medium-sized. The V call is TRBV11-3, the J call TRBJ2-1; 12 bases fit TRBD1. Germline V gene lookup returns CDR1 SGHNT and CDR2 YENEEA. CDR3 size: 17 residues. J was trimmed by 10 bases and V by 7 bases; bases with no gene match: 17. The CDR3 coding sequence is TGTGCCAGCACCCCAGCAGGATGGGACAGGGGGCTGCGGGAGCAGTTCTTC. Its translation: CASTPAGWDRGLREQFF. Filled out from reference TRBV11-3 and TRBJ2-1, the complete variable domain reads EAGVVQSPRYKIIEKKQPVAFWCNPISGHNTLYWYLQNLGQGPELLIRYENEEAVDDSQLPKDRFSAERLKGVDSTLKIQPAELGDSAVYLCASTPAGWDRGLREQFFGPGTRLTVL.

This clone is a singleton in its sample. CDR3 protein: CASSETRTASGNTIYF. Here the CDR3 DNA reads TGCGCCAGCAGTGAAACTAGGACAGCCTCTGGAAACACCATATATTTT. The V call is TRBV10-1, the J call TRBJ1-3; D possibly corresponds to TRBD1 (6 bases). V lost 3 bases, J lost 0 bases, and 12 bases lay in between. CDR3 size: 16 residues. The germline CDR1 and CDR2 sequences are WNHNN and SYGVQD (reference sequence).

The rearrangement uses TRBV6-5 and TRBJ1-5, with TRBD1 as a possible D gene (6 bases). The CDR3 runs to 15 residues. Trimming left V 2 bases short and J 5 bases short, with 13 bases between. Germline-derived CDR1 and CDR2 are MNHEY and SVGAGI. CDR3 residues: CASSYAGVGDQPQHF. As DNA, the CDR3 is TGTGCCAGCAGTTACGCAGGGGTAGGGGATCAGCCCCAGCATTTT.

The V and J genes are TRBV10-3 and TRBJ2-7, with D possibly being TRBD1 (6 bases). CDR1 is ENHRY and CDR2 is SYGVKD in the germline V gene. The CDR3 loop spans 13 amino acids. Trimming removed 11 bases at V and 4 bases at J, with 18 bases between. The CDR3 DNA reads as TGTGCCTCACGTTCGGGACACGTTTACGAGCAGTACTTC. Translated, it gives CASRSGHVYEQYF.

The chain uses TRBV7-9 and TRBJ1-1, with D possibly TRBD1 on 5 matching bases. V lost 7 bases and J lost 5, with 14 bases in between. Germline V CDR1 and CDR2: SEHNR, FQNEAQ (reference sequence). The CDR3 runs to 13 residues. This chain's CDR3 is CASNSPWGTEAFF. As DNA, the CDR3 is TGTGCCAGCAACTCTCCTTGGGGGACTGAAGCTTTCTTT. Full variable domain (remainder filled in from reference TRBV7-9 and TRBJ1-1): DTGVSQNPRHKITKRGQNVTFRCDPISEHNRLYWYRQTLGQGPEFLTYFQNEAQLEKSRLLSDRFSAERPKGSFSTLEIQRTEQGDSAMYLCASNSPWGTEAFFGQGTRLTVV.